This T cell receptor (beta chain) stems from a study of beta chain features in type 1 diabetes. General observations from the study: The study found that naive, central memory and Treg TCRB repertoires appeared more similar in patients than in healthy donors. Shorter TCRB CDR3s, moderately but significantly so, marked every one of the four CD4+ subsets in Type 1 diabetes patients. PCR might favor shorter templates, equally in patients and controls.

V shed 3 bases and J shed 6 bases, with 9 bases lying between them. CDR3 size: 13 residues. CDR1 and CDR2 (germline): SGHDN, FVKESK. Since all of the isolated RNA was reverse transcribed, expressed TCRB transcripts were what got sequenced. Only in-frame clones appear in the TCRdb table, and some are missing; sequencing was by immunoSEQ multiplex PCR. The repertoire consists of just over 450,000 clones, with about 30% occurring once and the leading ten covering about 0.065%. By way of CD45RO/CCR7/CD25/CD127/CD95/CD27, the CD4+ regulatory, stem cell-like memory, central memory and naive cells were sorted. With respect to this clone: Its antigen is undetermined.

The chain links TRBV14 to TRBJ2-1, with unresolved D. The sequencing sample was made of naive CD4+ T cells from blood. The source of this sequence is a man aged 18 to 35 in good health. Here the CDR3 reads CASSHLGVNEQFF. The DNA for the CDR3 is TGTGCCAGCAGCCATCTAGGAGTCAATGAGCAGTTCTTC.